Listed below are T cell receptor beta chains from one sample, sequenced in a study of vaccination and CD4 T cells after COVID-19. These TCRs are of unknown antigen specificity. TCRdb itself ran the PCR reads through MiXCR, one entry per CDR3 protein. This repertoire shows around 20,000 distinct CDR3 sequences, around 43% found once; its top ten account for about an eighth. Sequencing used CD4+ T cells from blood, cultured in vitro. These receptors originate from a human donor who had recovered from COVID-19. Both conserved end residues are part of each CDR3. Fields, in order: clone size, J gene, D gene, V gene, CDR3 protein, CDR3 DNA. The D gene is left open where the match is weak. Size is stated for part of the rows, as once, few or many counts, or as a class when the clone is expanded.

>few|TRBJ1-1|TRBD1|TRBV20-1
CSARDPRGGPEAFF
TGCAGTGCTAGAGATCCCAGGGGGGGCCCTGAAGCTTTCTTT
>-|TRBJ1-1|TRBD1|TRBV6-1
CASRELTGGFFF
TGTGCCAGCAGGGAACTGACAGGGGGGTTTTTCTTT
>-|TRBJ2-7|TRBD2|TRBV29-1
CSVEGLAAYEQYF
TGCAGCGTTGAGGGACTAGCTGCCTACGAGCAGTACTTC
>few|TRBJ2-7|-|TRBV12-3/TRBV12-4
CASSSDLYNSYEQYF
TGTGCCAGCAGCTCCGACCTGTACAACTCCTACGAGCAGTACTTC
>-|TRBJ2-2|-|TRBV6-1
CASRGGAGLAGELFF
TGTGCCAGCAGAGGGGGCGCGGGACTAGCCGGGGAGCTGTTTTTT
>few|TRBJ1-2|-|TRBV7-2
CASSLAGNYGYTF
TGTGCCAGCAGCTTAGCTGGGAACTATGGCTACACCTTC
>-|TRBJ1-5|-|TRBV2
CASRAQGYQLQHF
TGTGCCAGCAGAGCTCAGGGTTATCAGCTCCAGCATTTT
>few|TRBJ2-1|-|TRBV2
CASRGRTVPGFF
TGTGCCAGCAGAGGCAGAACCGTACCCGGGTTCTTC
>-|TRBJ1-2|-|TRBV7-2
CASSLREGGGYTF
TGTGCCAGCAGCCTGAGGGAGGGAGGTGGCTACACCTTC
>-|TRBJ2-4|-|TRBV12-3/TRBV12-4
CASSSSSGSFSIQYF
TGTGCCAGCAGTTCCTCCTCAGGCTCCTTCAGCATTCAGTACTTC
>few|TRBJ1-1|TRBD1|TRBV2
CASRIQGRNTEAFF
TGTGCCAGCAGGATACAGGGGAGGAACACTGAAGCTTTCTTT
>few|TRBJ1-1|TRBD1|TRBV5-8
CASSLLLRTGLNTEAFF
TGTGCCAGCAGCCTATTACTAAGGACAGGCCTGAACACTGAAGCTTTCTTT
>few|TRBJ2-5|TRBD2|TRBV20-1
CSARWEGPRETQYF
TGCAGTGCTAGGTGGGAGGGCCCTCGAGAGACCCAGTACTTC
>-|TRBJ2-1|TRBD1|TRBV11-3
CASSSGQGSNNEQFF
TGTGCCAGCAGCTCGGGACAGGGCTCAAACAATGAGCAGTTCTTT
>few|TRBJ1-1|-|TRBV6-1
CASSLRGETEAFF
TGTGCCAGCAGTCTCAGGGGTGAGACTGAAGCTTTCTTT
>-|TRBJ1-6|-|TRBV6-2/TRBV6-3
CASSRSSYNSPLHF
TGTGCCAGTTCGAGGAGCTCCTATAATTCACCCCTCCACTTT
>-|TRBJ2-1|TRBD2|TRBV10-3
CAISEGWSGNNNEQFF
TGTGCCATCAGTGAAGGTTGGAGCGGGAATAACAATGAGCAGTTCTTC
>few|TRBJ2-3|-|TRBV6-1
CASLHSTVTTDTQYF
TGTGCCAGCCTCCACTCGACAGTAACCACAGATACGCAGTATTTT
>-|TRBJ2-1|-|TRBV5-4
CASSQDRLGRGGNEQFF
TGTGCCAGCAGCCAAGATCGATTGGGTAGGGGGGGTAATGAGCAGTTCTTC
>-|TRBJ1-2|-|TRBV28
CASSTDLYYGYTF
TGTGCCAGCAGTACGGACCTTTACTATGGCTACACCTTC
>-|TRBJ2-1|-|TRBV19
CASSQRQASSDNEQFF
TGTGCCAGTAGTCAACGACAGGCATCATCCGACAATGAGCAGTTCTTC
>-|TRBJ2-7|-|TRBV6-1
CASRTGPQSEQCF
TGTGCCAGTAGGACGGGACCCCAAAGCGAGCAGTGCTTC
>few|TRBJ2-5|TRBD2|TRBV20-1
CSARLASGGRETQYF
TGCAGTGCTAGATTGGCTAGCGGGGGTCGAGAGACCCAGTACTTC
>once|TRBJ2-7|TRBD1|TRBV18
CASSPDRAYEQYF
TGTGCCAGCTCACCGGACAGGGCCTACGAGCAGTACTTC